Reported below is one TCR beta chain. The table came from immunoSEQ multiplex PCR; TCRdb's copy has only in-frame clones and leaves some out. The table lists around 200,000 clones, approximately 81% of them singletons. The data belong to a study of blood T cell repertoires in COVID-19. Study-wide context: COVID-19 samples collected from the United States, Italy and Spain covered acute and convalescent phases. The cDNA or gDNA used as material had been derived from T cells, B-cell-depleted T cells, or PBMCs.

J lost 8 bases, V lost 0 bases, and 10 bases had no gene match. Germline CDR1 is MNHNS and CDR2 is SASEGT. The CDR3 contains 16 residues. This chain connects TRBV6-1 to TRBJ2-1, with 7 bases matching TRBD1. Specimen: peripheral blood. This TCR came from a woman older than 75 with acute or convalescent COVID-19. The CDR3 sequence is CASSEAGTAAWDEQFF. CDR3 DNA: TGTGCCAGCAGTGAAGCGGGGACAGCTGCCTGGGATGAGCAGTTCTTC.